Listed below are T cell receptor beta chains from one sample, sequenced in a study of regulatory T cells in long-lasting Graves disease. MiXCR, run by TCRdb on the multiplex PCR reads, gives a single entry per CDR3 protein. The sample carries 550,000 to 600,000 distinct CDR3 sequences, more than 15% recorded once. The same sample was also used in a study of T cells in Graves' hyperthyroidism and ophthalmopathy.

This material consisted of peripheral blood mononuclear cells (PBMCs), taken at new diagnosis, from a patient treated with antithyroid drugs. The receptors shown here come from a young man with Graves disease. CDR3s include the opening cysteine and the closing phenylalanine or tryptophan. D genes are given only for firm matches. The listing skips clone size in some rows; elsewhere it reads once, few, many or a size class.

>-|-|TRBJ2-1|TRBV7-9
CASSLVRVFGNEQFF
TGTGCCAGCAGCTTAGTACGAGTTTTTGGTAATGAGCAGTTCTTC
>few|-|TRBJ2-3|TRBV20-1
CSARIPGADTQYF
TGCAGTGCTAGAATCCCCGGGGCAGATACGCAGTATTTT
>-|TRBD2|TRBJ2-1|TRBV5-1
CASSVRHSGKDNEQFF
TGTGCCAGCAGCGTCCGCCATAGCGGGAAAGACAATGAGCAGTTCTTC
>-|-|TRBJ1-2|TRBV7-9
CASSLSGVEIGGYTF
TGTGCCAGCAGCTTGTCGGGGGTGGAGATTGGCGGCTACACCTTC
>many|TRBD2|TRBJ2-3|TRBV28
CASSYPSPGLAGVTDTQYF
TGTGCCAGCAGCTACCCGTCTCCGGGACTAGCGGGAGTCACAGATACGCAGTATTTT
>many|-|TRBJ2-1|TRBV7-8
CASSLGQDSSYNEQFF
TGTGCCAGCAGCCTAGGGCAGGACAGCTCCTACAATGAGCAGTTCTTC
>many|-|TRBJ2-5|TRBV30
CAWSVGVLETQYF
TGTGCCTGGAGTGTAGGGGTTCTGGAGACCCAGTACTTC
>-|-|TRBJ1-5|TRBV3-1
CASSQFGAGIGQPQHF
TGTGCCAGCAGCCAATTTGGGGCCGGGATCGGTCAGCCCCAGCATTTT
>-|-|TRBJ2-2|TRBV7-2
CASSRIPGSNTGELFF
TGTGCCAGCAGCCGGATCCCTGGCAGCAACACCGGGGAGCTGTTTTTT
>many|-|TRBJ2-2|TRBV10-2
CASSDRQGFTGELFF
TGCGCCAGCAGTGATAGGCAGGGCTTCACCGGGGAGCTGTTTTTT
>many|TRBD2|TRBJ2-5|TRBV28
CASSFRGPSGRPPQETQYF
TGTGCCAGCAGTTTCCGGGGCCCTAGCGGGAGGCCCCCTCAAGAGACCCAGTACTTC
>many|-|TRBJ2-7|TRBV7-8
CASSLFGEGSYEQYF
TGTGCCAGCAGCTTATTCGGAGAAGGCTCCTACGAGCAGTACTTC
>few|-|TRBJ1-5|TRBV20-1
CSARDRVRGRYQPQHF
TGCAGTGCTAGGGACCGTGTAAGGGGGAGGTATCAGCCCCAGCATTTT
>few|-|TRBJ1-4|TRBV7-8
CASSPRTARTNEKLFF
TGTGCCAGCAGCCCCCGGACGGCAAGGACTAATGAAAAACTGTTTTTT
>-|-|TRBJ1-5|TRBV7-8
CASSLASMGAGVDQPQHF
TGTGCCAGCAGCTTAGCGTCGATGGGGGCAGGGGTGGATCAGCCCCAGCATTTT
>-|-|TRBJ1-6|TRBV5-1
CASKTQGLSNSPLHF
TGCGCCAGCAAAACCCAGGGGTTATCTAATTCACCCCTCCACTTT
>few|TRBD2|TRBJ2-6|TRBV27
CASSPSGGVSGANVLTF
TGTGCCAGCAGCCCTAGCGGAGGGGTCTCTGGGGCCAACGTCCTGACTTTC
>-|-|TRBJ1-2|TRBV5-1
CASSLASGEGGYTF
TGCGCCAGCAGCTTGGCCTCCGGGGAGGGAGGCTACACCTTC
>many|-|TRBJ1-1|TRBV7-3
CASSAGTPDEAFF
TGTGCCAGCAGCGCCGGGACGCCTGACGAAGCTTTCTTT
>many|TRBD2|TRBJ2-7|TRBV28
CASSPGTSGLLYEQYF
TGTGCCAGCAGTCCCGGGACTAGCGGGCTTCTATACGAGCAGTACTTC
>-|-|TRBJ1-1|TRBV9
CASSLGTTPGNTEAFF
TGTGCCAGCAGCCTTGGGACAACCCCTGGGAACACTGAAGCTTTCTTT
>many|-|TRBJ1-5|TRBV16
CASSPRAFYSNQPQHF
TGTGCCAGCAGCCCTCGAGCCTTCTATAGCAATCAGCCCCAGCATTTT
>many|TRBD1|TRBJ2-2|TRBV12-3/TRBV12-4
CASRPAGGYTGELFF
TGTGCCAGCAGGCCCGCAGGGGGCTACACCGGGGAGCTGTTTTTT
>many|-|TRBJ2-1|TRBV12-3/TRBV12-4
CASTLNRGYNEQFF
TGTGCCAGCACCCTAAATCGCGGTTACAATGAGCAGTTCTTC
>many|-|TRBJ1-5|TRBV5-1
CASSLDPYSNQPQHF
TGCGCCAGCAGCTTGGATCCTTATAGCAATCAGCCCCAGCATTTT
>-|-|TRBJ1-1|TRBV7-9
CASSPLATGNTEAFF
TGTGCCAGCAGCCCCCTGGCGACAGGGAACACTGAAGCTTTCTTT
>few|-|TRBJ1-5|TRBV7-9
CASSFSGGAQPQHF
TGTGCCAGCAGCTTTTCGGGGGGCGCTCAGCCCCAGCATTTT
>-|-|TRBJ2-1|TRBV20-1
CSARPPRGLADNEQFF
TGCAGTGCTAGACCCCCCCGGGGGCTAGCGGACAATGAGCAGTTCTTC
>-|-|TRBJ2-5|TRBV9
CASSLSEGVSETQYF
TGTGCCAGCAGCCTATCCGAAGGTGTTTCGGAGACCCAGTACTTC
>-|-|TRBJ2-1|TRBV7-2
CASSVPGIGHEQFF
TGTGCCAGCAGTGTACCGGGGATCGGGCATGAGCAGTTCTTC
>few|TRBD2|TRBJ2-1|TRBV19
CASSAGRSGVNNEQFF
TGTGCCAGTAGTGCCGGTAGGAGCGGGGTTAACAATGAGCAGTTCTTC
>many|-|TRBJ2-7|TRBV6-5
CASSSTRLGEQYF
TGTGCCAGCAGTTCCACTCGACTTGGCGAGCAGTACTTC
>few|TRBD1|TRBJ2-2|TRBV20-1
CSARGTGYTGELFF
TGCAGTGCTAGGGGGACAGGGTACACCGGGGAGCTGTTTTTT
>few|-|TRBJ2-2|TRBV27
CASSILRVPTGELFF
TGTGCCAGCAGTATCCTTAGGGTCCCCACCGGGGAGCTGTTTTTT
>-|TRBD2|TRBJ2-1|TRBV7-9
CASSPPRGSGRIHEQFF
TGTGCCAGCAGCCCCCCAAGAGGTAGCGGGAGGATCCATGAGCAGTTCTTC
>many|-|TRBJ1-5|TRBV20-1
CSAREEWRTRSNQPQHF
TGCAGTGCTAGAGAAGAATGGAGAACACGGAGCAATCAGCCCCAGCATTTT
>few|-|TRBJ1-1|TRBV5-4
CASRLGGTEAFF
TGTGCCAGTCGACTGGGGGGTACTGAAGCTTTCTTT
>many|-|TRBJ2-1|TRBV20-1
CSAPGTPRNEQFF
TGCAGTGCTCCCGGGACCCCTCGGAATGAGCAGTTCTTC
>many|TRBD1|TRBJ1-2|TRBV30
CAWSVGQGRGYTF
TGTGCCTGGAGTGTAGGACAGGGGAGAGGCTACACCTTC
>few|-|TRBJ2-7|TRBV25-1
CASSEEGGRAYEQYF
TGTGCCAGCAGTGAAGAGGGGGGCAGGGCCTACGAGCAGTACTTC
>-|-|TRBJ2-3|TRBV12-3/TRBV12-4
CASRLSGPSTDTQYF
TGTGCCAGCAGGCTCAGCGGGCCTAGCACAGATACGCAGTATTTT
>many|TRBD2|TRBJ2-1|TRBV9
CASSVDTSGGYNEQFF
TGTGCCAGCAGCGTTGATACTAGCGGGGGCTACAATGAGCAGTTCTTC
>-|TRBD2|TRBJ2-7|TRBV20-1
CSARSGTSGKSSEQYF
TGCAGTGCTAGGAGCGGGACTAGCGGGAAGTCCAGCGAGCAGTACTTC
>once|-|TRBJ2-1|TRBV13
CASSPSGSSYNEQVF
TGTGCCAGCAGCCCGAGCGGAAGCTCCTACAATGAGCAGGTCTTC
>-|TRBD2|TRBJ2-3|TRBV6-4
CASSDSGRFTDTQYF
TGTGCCAGCAGTGATAGCGGGAGGTTCACAGATACGCAGTATTTT
>-|TRBD2|TRBJ2-5|TRBV4-1
CASSPRETQETQYF
TGCGCCAGCAGCCCGCGGGAGACTCAAGAGACCCAGTACTTC
>-|-|TRBJ2-1|TRBV20-1
CSAWEPGPPSYNEQFF
TGCAGTGCTTGGGAACCGGGACCCCCTAGCTACAATGAGCAGTTCTTC
>few|-|TRBJ1-1|TRBV20-1
CSAIRGAGNTEAFF
TGCAGTGCTATCAGAGGGGCGGGGAACACTGAAGCTTTCTTT
>few|TRBD2|TRBJ2-2|TRBV20-1
CSARDSGRGTGELFF
TGCAGTGCTAGGGATAGCGGGAGGGGAACCGGGGAGCTGTTTTTT
>-|TRBD2|TRBJ2-1|TRBV5-1
CASSYISGRAYNEQFF
TGCGCCAGCAGCTATATTAGCGGGAGGGCCTACAATGAGCAGTTCTTC
>many|-|TRBJ2-2|TRBV27
CASSTAGTTNTGELFF
TGTGCCAGCAGCACCGCCGGGACAACGAACACCGGGGAGCTGTTTTTT
>few|-|TRBJ2-1|TRBV2
CASSEVRVNEQFF
TGTGCCAGCAGTGAAGTCCGTGTCAATGAGCAGTTCTTC